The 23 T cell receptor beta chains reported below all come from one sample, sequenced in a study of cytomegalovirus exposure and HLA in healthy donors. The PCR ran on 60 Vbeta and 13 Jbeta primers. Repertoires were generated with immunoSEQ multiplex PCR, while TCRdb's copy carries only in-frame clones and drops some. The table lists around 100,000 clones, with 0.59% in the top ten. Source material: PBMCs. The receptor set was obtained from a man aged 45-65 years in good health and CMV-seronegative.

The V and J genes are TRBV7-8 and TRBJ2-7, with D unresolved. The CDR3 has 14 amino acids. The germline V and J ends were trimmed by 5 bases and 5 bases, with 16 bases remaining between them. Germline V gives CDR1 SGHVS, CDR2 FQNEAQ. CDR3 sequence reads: CASSPLNLNNEQYF. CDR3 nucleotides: TGTGCCAGCAGCCCTCTAAACTTGAATAACGAGCAGTACTTC.

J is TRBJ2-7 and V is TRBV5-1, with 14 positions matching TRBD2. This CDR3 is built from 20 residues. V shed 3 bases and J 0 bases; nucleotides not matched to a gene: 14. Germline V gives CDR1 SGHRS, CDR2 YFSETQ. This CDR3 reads CASSSKAGTSGSGASYEQYF. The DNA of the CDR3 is TGCGCCAGCAGCTCGAAAGCCGGGACTAGCGGGAGTGGGGCCTCCTACGAGCAGTACTTC.

CDR3 amino acids: CASSSGGNEQYF. DNA for the CDR3: TGTGCCAGCAGTTCGGGGGGCAACGAGCAGTACTTC. This chain connects TRBV7-9 to TRBJ2-7; maybe TRBD2 (7 bases). Trimming removed 6 bases at V and 5 bases at J, with 11 bases between. CDR3 length equals 12 residues. CDR1 and CDR2 (germline): SEHNR, FQNEAQ (reference sequence).

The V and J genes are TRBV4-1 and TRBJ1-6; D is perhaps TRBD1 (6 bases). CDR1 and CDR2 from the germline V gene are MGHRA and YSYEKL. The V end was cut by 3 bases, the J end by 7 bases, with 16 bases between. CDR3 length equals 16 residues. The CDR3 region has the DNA TGCGCCAGCAGCCAGCGGACAGACCTTTGGAATTCACCCCTCCACTTT. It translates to CASSQRTDLWNSPLHF.

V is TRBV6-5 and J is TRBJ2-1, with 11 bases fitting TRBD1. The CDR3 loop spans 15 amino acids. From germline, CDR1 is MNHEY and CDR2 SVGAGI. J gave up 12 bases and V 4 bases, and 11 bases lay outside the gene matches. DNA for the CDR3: TGTGCCAGCAGTTCGTACCGGACAGGGGGCCAAGCGCAGTTCTTC. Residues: CASSSYRTGGQAQFF.

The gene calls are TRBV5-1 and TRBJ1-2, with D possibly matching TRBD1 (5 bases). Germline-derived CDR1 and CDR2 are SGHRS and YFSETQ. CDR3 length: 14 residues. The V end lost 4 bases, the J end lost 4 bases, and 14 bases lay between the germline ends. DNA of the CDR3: TGCGCCAGCAGCCCAGGTAGGACAAGCTATGGCTACACCTTC. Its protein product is CASSPGRTSYGYTF.

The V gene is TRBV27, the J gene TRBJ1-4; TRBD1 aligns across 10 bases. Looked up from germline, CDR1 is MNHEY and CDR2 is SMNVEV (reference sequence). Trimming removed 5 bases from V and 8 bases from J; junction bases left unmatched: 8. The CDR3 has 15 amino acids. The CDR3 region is CASSPQTGGREKLFF. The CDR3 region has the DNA TGTGCCAGCAGTCCTCAGACAGGGGGCAGGGAAAAACTGTTTTTT.

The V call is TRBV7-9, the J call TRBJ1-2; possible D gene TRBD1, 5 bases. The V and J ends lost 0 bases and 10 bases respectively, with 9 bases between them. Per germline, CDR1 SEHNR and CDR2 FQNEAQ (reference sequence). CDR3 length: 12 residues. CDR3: CASSLAREHYTF. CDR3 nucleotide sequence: TGTGCCAGCAGCTTAGCCAGGGAACACTACACCTTC.

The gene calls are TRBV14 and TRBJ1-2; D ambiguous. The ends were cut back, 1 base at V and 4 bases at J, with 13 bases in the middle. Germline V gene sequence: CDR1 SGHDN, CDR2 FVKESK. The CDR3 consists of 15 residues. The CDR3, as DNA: TGTGCCAGCAGCCAAGGGGAGGGCCGGAGCTATGGCTACACCTTC. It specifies CASSQGEGRSYGYTF.

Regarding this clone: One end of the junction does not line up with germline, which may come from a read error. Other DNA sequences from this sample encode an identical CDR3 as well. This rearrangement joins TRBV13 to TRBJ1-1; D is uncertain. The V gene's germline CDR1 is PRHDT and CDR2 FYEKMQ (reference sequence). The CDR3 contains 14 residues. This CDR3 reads CASSHASRWTEAFF. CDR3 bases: TGTGCCAGCAGCCACGCCTCTCGGTGGACTGAGGCTTTCTTT.

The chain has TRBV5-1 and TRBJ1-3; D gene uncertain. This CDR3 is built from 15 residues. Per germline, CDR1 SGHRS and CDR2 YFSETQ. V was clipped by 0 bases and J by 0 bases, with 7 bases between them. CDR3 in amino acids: CASSLGGNSGNTIYF. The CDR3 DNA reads TGCGCCAGCAGCTTGGGAGGGAACTCTGGAAACACCATATATTTT.

In DNA form, the CDR3 reads TGTGCCAGCAGCCCGGACAGTAATCAGCCCCAGCATTTT. Translating it yields CASSPDSNQPQHF. This chain uses TRBV7-9 with TRBJ1-5; weak D call: TRBD1 (6 bases). Trimming left V 5 bases short and J 4 bases short, with 9 bases between. Germline CDR1 is SEHNR and CDR2 is FQNEAQ (reference sequence). The CDR3 contains 13 residues. Filled out from reference TRBV7-9 and TRBJ1-5, the complete variable domain reads DTGVSQNPRHKITKRGQNVTFRCDPISEHNRLYWYRQTLGQGPEFLTYFQNEAQLEKSRLLSDRFSAERPKGSFSTLEIQRTEQGDSAMYLCASSPDSNQPQHFGDGTRLSIL.

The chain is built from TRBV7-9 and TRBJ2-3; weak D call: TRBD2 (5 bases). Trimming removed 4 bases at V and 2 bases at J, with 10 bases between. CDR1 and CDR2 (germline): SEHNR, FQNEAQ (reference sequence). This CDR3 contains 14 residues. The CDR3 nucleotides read TGTGCCAGCAGCTCCGGGGTTTACACAGATACGCAGTATTTT. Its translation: CASSSGVYTDTQYF.

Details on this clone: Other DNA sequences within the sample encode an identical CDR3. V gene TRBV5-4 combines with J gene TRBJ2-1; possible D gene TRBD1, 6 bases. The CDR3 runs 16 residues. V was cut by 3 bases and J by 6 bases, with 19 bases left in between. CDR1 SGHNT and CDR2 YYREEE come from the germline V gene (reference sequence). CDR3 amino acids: CASSSPLRGSANEQFF. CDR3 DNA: TGTGCCAGCAGCTCACCCCTCAGGGGTTCGGCCAATGAGCAGTTCTTC.

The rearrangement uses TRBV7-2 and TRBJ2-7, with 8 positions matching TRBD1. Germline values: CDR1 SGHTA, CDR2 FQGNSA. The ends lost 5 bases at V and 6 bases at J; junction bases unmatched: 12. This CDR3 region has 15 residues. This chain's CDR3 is CASSVDRGLGSEQYF. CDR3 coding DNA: TGTGCCAGCAGCGTCGACAGGGGTCTGGGCTCCGAGCAGTACTTC.

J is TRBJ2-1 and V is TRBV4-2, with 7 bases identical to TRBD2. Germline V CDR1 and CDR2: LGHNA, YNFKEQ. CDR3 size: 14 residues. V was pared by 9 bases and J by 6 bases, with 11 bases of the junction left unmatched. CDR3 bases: TGTGCCAGTAGGGGACTAACGGAATCCAATGAGCAGTTCTTC. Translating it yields CASRGLTESNEQFF.

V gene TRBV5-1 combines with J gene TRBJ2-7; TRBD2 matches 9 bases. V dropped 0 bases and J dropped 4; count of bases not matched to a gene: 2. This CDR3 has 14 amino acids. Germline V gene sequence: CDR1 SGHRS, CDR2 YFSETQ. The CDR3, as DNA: TGCGCCAGCAGCTTGGCGGGACTAGCTTACGAGCAGTACTTC. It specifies CASSLAGLAYEQYF.

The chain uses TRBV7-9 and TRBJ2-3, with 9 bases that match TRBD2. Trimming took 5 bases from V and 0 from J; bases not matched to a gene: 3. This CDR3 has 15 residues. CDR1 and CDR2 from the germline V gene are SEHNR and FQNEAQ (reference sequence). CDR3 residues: CASSRSGGSTDTQYF. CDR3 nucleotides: TGTGCCAGCAGCCGAAGCGGGGGGAGCACAGATACGCAGTATTTT.

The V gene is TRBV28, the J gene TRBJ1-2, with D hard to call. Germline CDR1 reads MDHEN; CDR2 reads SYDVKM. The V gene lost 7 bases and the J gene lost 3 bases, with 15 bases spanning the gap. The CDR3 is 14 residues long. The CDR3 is CASKMGTSYYGYTF. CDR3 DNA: TGTGCCAGCAAGATGGGCACATCCTACTATGGCTACACCTTC.

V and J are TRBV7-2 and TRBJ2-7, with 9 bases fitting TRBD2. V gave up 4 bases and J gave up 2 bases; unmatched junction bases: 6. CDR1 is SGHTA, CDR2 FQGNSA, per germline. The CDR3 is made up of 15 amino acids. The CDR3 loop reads CASSSLAGYPYEQYF. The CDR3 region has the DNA TGTGCCAGCAGCTCCCTAGCGGGATACCCCTACGAGCAGTACTTC.

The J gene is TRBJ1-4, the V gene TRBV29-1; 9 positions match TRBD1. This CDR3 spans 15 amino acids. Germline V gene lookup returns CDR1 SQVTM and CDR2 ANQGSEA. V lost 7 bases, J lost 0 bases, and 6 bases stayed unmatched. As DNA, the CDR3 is TGCAGCGCGGCCACAGGGGGCACAACTAATGAAAAACTGTTTTTT. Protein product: CSAATGGTTNEKLFF.

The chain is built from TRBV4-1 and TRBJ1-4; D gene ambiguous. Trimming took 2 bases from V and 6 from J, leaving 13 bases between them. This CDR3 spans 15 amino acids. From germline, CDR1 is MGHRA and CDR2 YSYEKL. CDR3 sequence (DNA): TGCGCCAGCAGCCAACACGCTGCGGGGTATGAAAAACTGTTTTTT. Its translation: CASSQHAAGYEKLFF.

DNA for the CDR3: TGTGCCAGCAGCGGTCACTACAGGGATGAGACCCAGTACTTC. This sequence encodes CASSGHYRDETQYF. V usage is TRBV9 and J usage is TRBJ2-5; possible D gene TRBD1, 6 bases. Trimming took off 3 bases at V and 5 bases at J, with 14 bases between the two ends. CDR3 length equals 14 residues. Per the germline V gene, CDR1 is SGDLS and CDR2 is YYNGEE.